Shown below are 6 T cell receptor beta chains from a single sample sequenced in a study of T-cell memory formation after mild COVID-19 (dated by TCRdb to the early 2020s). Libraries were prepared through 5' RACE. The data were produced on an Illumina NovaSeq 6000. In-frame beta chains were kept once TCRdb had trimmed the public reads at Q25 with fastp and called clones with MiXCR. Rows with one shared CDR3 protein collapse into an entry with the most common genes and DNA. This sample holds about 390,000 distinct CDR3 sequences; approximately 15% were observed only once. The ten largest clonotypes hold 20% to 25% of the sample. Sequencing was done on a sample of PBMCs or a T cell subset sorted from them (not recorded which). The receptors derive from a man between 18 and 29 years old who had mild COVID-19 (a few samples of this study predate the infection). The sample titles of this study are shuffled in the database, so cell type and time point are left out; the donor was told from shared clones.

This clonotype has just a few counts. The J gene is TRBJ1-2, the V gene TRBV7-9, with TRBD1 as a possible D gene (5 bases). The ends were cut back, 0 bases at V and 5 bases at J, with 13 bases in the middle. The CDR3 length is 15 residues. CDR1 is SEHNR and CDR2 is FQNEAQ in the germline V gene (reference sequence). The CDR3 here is CASSLARGNRYGYTF. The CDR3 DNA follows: TGTGCCAGCAGCTTAGCGCGGGGGAACCGGTATGGCTACACCTTC.

The CDR3 bases are TGCAGCGTTGTATTGGCGGGGCGGACGCAGTATTTT. It yields the protein CSVVLAGRTQYF. The V call is TRBV29-1, the J call TRBJ2-3, with D possibly being TRBD2 (6 bases). Trimming shortened V by 4 bases and J by 9 bases, and 14 bases separated the two germline ends. In germline, CDR1 is SQVTM, CDR2 ANQGSEA. The CDR3 covers 12 residues.

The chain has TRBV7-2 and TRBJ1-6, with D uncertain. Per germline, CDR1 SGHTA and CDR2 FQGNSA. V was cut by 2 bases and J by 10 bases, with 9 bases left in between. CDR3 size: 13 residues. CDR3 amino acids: CASSLSVISPLHF. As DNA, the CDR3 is TGTGCCAGCAGCTTAAGTGTGATCTCACCCCTCCACTTT. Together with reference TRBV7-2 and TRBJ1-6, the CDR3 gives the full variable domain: GAGVSQSPSNKVTEKGKDVELRCDPISGHTALYWYRQSLGQGLEFLIYFQGNSAPDKSGLPSDRFSAERTGGSVSTLTIQRTQQEDSAVYLCASSLSVISPLHFGNGTRLTVT.

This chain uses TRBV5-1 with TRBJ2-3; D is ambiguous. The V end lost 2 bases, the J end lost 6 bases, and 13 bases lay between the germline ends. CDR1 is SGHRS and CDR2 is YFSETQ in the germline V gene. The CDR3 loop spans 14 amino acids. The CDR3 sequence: CASSLNRGWDTQYF. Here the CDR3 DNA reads TGCGCCAGCAGCTTAAACAGAGGTTGGGATACGCAGTATTTT.

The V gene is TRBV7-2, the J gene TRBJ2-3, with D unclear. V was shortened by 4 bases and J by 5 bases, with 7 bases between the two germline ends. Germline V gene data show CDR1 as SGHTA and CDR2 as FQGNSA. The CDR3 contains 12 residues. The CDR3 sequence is CASSWFVDTQYF. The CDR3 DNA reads TGTGCCAGCAGCTGGTTTGTAGATACGCAGTATTTT.

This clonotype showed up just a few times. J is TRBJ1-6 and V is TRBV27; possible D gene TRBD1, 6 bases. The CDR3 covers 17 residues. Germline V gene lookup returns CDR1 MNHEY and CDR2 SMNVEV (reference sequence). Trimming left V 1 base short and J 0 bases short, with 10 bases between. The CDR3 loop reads CASSLWTVASYNSPLHF. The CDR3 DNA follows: TGTGCCAGCAGTTTATGGACAGTGGCCTCCTATAATTCACCCCTCCACTTT.